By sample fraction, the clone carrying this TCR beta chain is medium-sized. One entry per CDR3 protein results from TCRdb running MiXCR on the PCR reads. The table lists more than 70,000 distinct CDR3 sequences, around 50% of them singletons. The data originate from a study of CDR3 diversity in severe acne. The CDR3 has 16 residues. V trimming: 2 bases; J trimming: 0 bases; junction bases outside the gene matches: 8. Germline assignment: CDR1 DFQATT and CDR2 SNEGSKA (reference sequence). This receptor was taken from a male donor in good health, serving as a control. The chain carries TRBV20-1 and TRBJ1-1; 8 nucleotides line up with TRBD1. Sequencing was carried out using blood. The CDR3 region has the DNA TGCAGTGCTAGAACCGGGGCAGGGGGCATGAACACTGAAGCTTTCTTT. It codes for CSARTGAGGMNTEAFF.